These 25 T cell receptor beta chains were all obtained from the same sample, sequenced in a study of human T cells and chemical hapten exposure. Time point of the sample: patch test 3, about 24 weeks after DPC sensitization. Treatment of the sample: therapeutic diphenylcyclopropenone sensitization with weekly scalp DPC. From the RACE reads, TCRdb called clonotypes with MiXCR, one entry per CDR3 protein. The sample shows about 190,000 distinct CDR3 sequences, about 25% of them seen only once. Here the sequenced sample was whole blood, taken in connection with sensitization to the hapten diphenylcyclopropenone (DPC). All receptors come from a middle-aged woman with alopecia areata. Some clones in this sample may be carry-over from other donors' samples.

The chain is built from TRBV5-1 and TRBJ2-1; D is perhaps TRBD2 (5 bases). Trimming cost V 8 bases and J 9 bases, with 15 bases left between them. The CDR3 spans 12 residues. Germline CDR1 and CDR2: SGHRS and YFSETQ. The chain's CDR3 is CARAEWHGEQFF. DNA of the CDR3: TGCGCCAGAGCGGAGTGGCATGGTGAGCAGTTCTTC.

In its sample, this clonotype was seen a few times. The DNA for the CDR3 is TGTGCCAGCAGTTACTCAGGCGGGAGGTCCGTCGATGAGCAGTTCTTC. Protein sequence: CASSYSGGRSVDEQFF. The J gene is TRBJ2-1, the V gene TRBV6-6, with 8 bases matching TRBD2. V was pared by 0 bases and J by 8 bases, with 9 bases of the junction left unmatched. This CDR3 spans 16 amino acids. Germline V gene data show CDR1 as MNHNY and CDR2 as SVGAGI (reference sequence).

In its sample, this clonotype was seen a few times. The rearrangement joins TRBV11-2 to TRBJ2-1, with 12 bases lining up with TRBD2. Germline trimming cut 7 bases from V and 12 bases from J; bases unmatched to any gene: 7. The CDR3 loop spans 13 amino acids. Germline CDR1 reads SGHAT; CDR2 reads FQNNGV. The CDR3 sequence is CASTATSGSLQFF. Written as DNA, the CDR3 is TGTGCCAGCACCGCGACTAGCGGGAGCTTGCAGTTCTTC.

CDR3 loop: CASSRGTSGSSDTQYF. Written as DNA, the CDR3 is TGCGCCAGCAGCCGGGGGACTAGCGGGAGTTCGGATACGCAGTATTTT. The chain employs TRBV5-1 and TRBJ2-3; TRBD2 aligns across 14 bases. The CDR3 runs to 16 residues. V was clipped by 4 bases and J by 6 bases; unmatched bases: 7. The germline V gene has CDR1 SGHRS and CDR2 YFSETQ.

CDR3 nucleotides: TGTGCCAGCAGTTTACCCGGGCCAGCCCAGCATTTT. This sequence encodes CASSLPGPAQHF. The V gene is TRBV28, the J gene TRBJ1-5; no clear D gene. Trimming shortened V by 2 bases and J by 11 bases, and 10 bases separated the two germline ends. The CDR3 is 12 residues long. Germline V CDR1 and CDR2: MDHEN, SYDVKM.

The gene calls are TRBV5-1 and TRBJ2-7; D possibly matches TRBD1 or TRBD2 (6 bases each). Trimming removed 4 bases from V and 3 bases from J, with 23 bases in between. From germline, CDR1 is SGHRS and CDR2 YFSETQ. The CDR3 runs 17 residues. Written as DNA, the CDR3 is TGCGCCAGCAGCCTCGACGGACCGCAAGGGGGGCACTACGAGCAGTACTTC. Protein sequence: CASSLDGPQGGHYEQYF.

This rearrangement joins TRBV4-3 to TRBJ1-6; D is perhaps TRBD1 (5 bases). CDR3 length equals 15 residues. The germline V gene has CDR1 LGHNA and CDR2 YSLEER. V lost 0 bases to trimming and J lost 9 bases, with 12 bases between them. In DNA, the CDR3 is TGCGCCAGCAGCCAAGATTGGGGACGGGGTTCACCCCTCCACTTT. Residues: CASSQDWGRGSPLHF.

The J gene is TRBJ2-1, the V gene TRBV29-1, with TRBD1 matching 9 bases. Trimming cost V 7 bases and J 7 bases; bases outside gene matches: 8. The CDR3 extends over 13 amino acids. In germline, CDR1 is SQVTM, CDR2 ANQGSEA. The CDR3 spells CSATGTGWNEQFF. DNA for the CDR3: TGCAGCGCCACCGGGACAGGGTGGAATGAGCAGTTCTTC.

The chain recombines TRBV28 with TRBJ2-3; D remains unclear. Germline loops: CDR1 MDHEN, CDR2 SYDVKM. V was clipped by 4 bases and J by 6 bases, with 8 bases between them. CDR3 length: 12 residues. This CDR3 reads CASSSVPDTQYF. CDR3 in DNA: TGTGCCAGCAGTTCGGTACCGGATACGCAGTATTTT.

This clonotype has a handful of counts. The V and J genes are TRBV5-4 and TRBJ2-7; D not certain. Germline-derived CDR1 and CDR2 are SGHNT and YYREEE (reference sequence). V was cut by 1 base and J by 6 bases, with 8 bases left in between. This CDR3 is 12 amino acids long. The CDR3 bases are TGTGCCAGCAGCTTGCTCTTTGGCGAGCAGTACTTC. The encoded protein is CASSLLFGEQYF.

This chain joins TRBV29-1 and TRBJ1-5; D gene uncertain. The ends were cut back, 2 bases at V and 0 bases at J, with 5 bases in the middle. Germline V gene lookup returns CDR1 SQVTM and CDR2 ANQGSEA. This CDR3 has 13 residues. The CDR3 DNA follows: TGCAGCGTTGAATGGGGTAGCAATCAGCCCCAGCATTTT. Amino acids: CSVEWGSNQPQHF.

This chain uses TRBV27 with TRBJ2-6; TRBD2 matches 7 bases. Trimming cost V 2 bases and J 3 bases; bases outside gene matches: 22. Germline assignment: CDR1 MNHEY and CDR2 SMNVEV (reference sequence). There are 22 residues in the CDR3. The CDR3 region is CASSLGREARKDRWGGANVLTF. CDR3 sequence (DNA): TGTGCCAGCAGTTTAGGTCGGGAGGCCAGGAAGGACCGCTGGGGTGGGGCCAACGTCCTGACTTTC. The whole variable domain, remainder taken from reference TRBV27 and TRBJ2-6, is EAQVTQNPRYLITVTGKKLTVTCSQNMNHEYMSWYRQDPGLGLRQIYYSMNVEVTDKGDVPEGYKVSRKEKRNFPLILESPSPNQTSLYFCASSLGREARKDRWGGANVLTFGAGSRLTVL.

The rearrangement joins TRBV7-2 to TRBJ2-7; TRBD1 matches at 10 bases. CDR1 and CDR2 (germline): SGHTA, FQGNSA. CDR3 length: 14 residues. J lost 10 bases, V lost 5 bases, and 11 bases had no gene match. CDR3 sequence: CASSNPGQGWQQYF. Written as DNA, the CDR3 is TGTGCCAGCAGCAATCCGGGACAGGGGTGGCAACAGTACTTC.

The chain is built from TRBV7-9 and TRBJ1-2, with TRBD1 matching over 7 bases. The CDR3 covers 13 residues. Trimming cost V 5 bases and J 3 bases; bases outside gene matches: 3. The V gene's germline CDR1 is SEHNR and CDR2 FQNEAQ (reference sequence). Here the CDR3 reads CASSEQGYYGYTF. In DNA, the CDR3 is TGTGCCAGCAGCGAACAGGGGTACTATGGCTACACCTTC.

The chain links TRBV12-3 or TRBV12-4 to TRBJ2-3, with 11 bases matching TRBD2. The trim removed 5 bases at V and 8 bases at J, leaving 9 bases unmatched. The CDR3 is 15 residues long. The CDR3 bases are TGTGCCAGCAGTCCCGGGGTAGCGGGAGGGGTTACGCAGTATTTT. This gives the protein CASSPGVAGGVTQYF.

The V gene is TRBV12-3 or TRBV12-4, the J gene TRBJ2-2; D gene unclear. V lost 5 bases and J 10 bases, leaving 11 bases between the germline ends. The length of the CDR3 is 12 residues. The CDR3 region has the DNA TGTGCCAGCAGTCGGTGGCGGTCGGAGCTGTTTTTT. Translation gives CASSRWRSELFF.

A few counts support this clonotype. The chain couples TRBV29-1 to TRBJ2-2, with D possibly matching TRBD2 (6 bases). With 7 bases removed from V and 6 bases from J, the gap between germline ends came to 15 bases. This CDR3 region has 13 residues. Germline CDR1 and CDR2: SQVTM and ANQGSEA. As DNA, the CDR3 is TGCAGCGCCTCGGAAGGAGGGCCCGGGGAGCTGTTTTTT. Its translation: CSASEGGPGELFF.

The V gene is TRBV2, the J gene TRBJ2-3; 7 bases agree with TRBD1. Germline V gene lookup returns CDR1 SNHLY and CDR2 FYNNEI. J gave up 2 bases and V 6 bases, and 8 bases lay outside the gene matches. The CDR3 contains 15 residues. CDR3 region: CASRAGTANTDTQYF. For the CDR3, the DNA is TGTGCCAGCAGGGCCGGGACAGCTAACACAGATACGCAGTATTTT.

The sample holds many counts of this clonotype. V is TRBV12-3 or TRBV12-4 and J is TRBJ2-1; no definite D call. This CDR3 is built from 14 residues. Trimming left V 4 bases short and J 8 bases short, with 15 bases between. The CDR3 DNA follows: TGTGCCAGCAGTTATAGTAAAGACTTCGATGAGCAGTTCTTC. Protein sequence: CASSYSKDFDEQFF.

The chain joins TRBV29-1 to TRBJ2-1; 16 bases are shared with TRBD2. The CDR3 is made up of 16 amino acids. The V gene's germline CDR1 is SQVTM and CDR2 ANQGSEA. J was trimmed by 7 bases and V by 4 bases; bases with no gene match: 7. CDR3 nucleotides: TGCAGCGTTGGGGGACTAGCGGGAGGGCCGTGGAATGAGCAGTTCTTC. It specifies CSVGGLAGGPWNEQFF.

The chain combines TRBV5-5 with TRBJ2-2, with 7 bases matching TRBD2. Germline-derived CDR1 and CDR2 are SGHKS and YYEKEE (reference sequence). After removal of 2 bases from V and 4 bases from J, the junction contained 2 bases not matched to a gene. The length of the CDR3 is 14 residues. The CDR3 DNA follows: TGTGCCAGCAGCTTAGTAGCGGGCACCGGGGAGCTGTTTTTT. Amino acids: CASSLVAGTGELFF. The full variable domain, rest sourced from reference TRBV5-5 and TRBJ2-2, is DAGVTQSPTHLIKTRGQQVTLRCSPISGHKSVSWYQQVLGQGPQFIFQYYEKEERGRGNFPDRFSARQFPNYSSELNVNALLLGDSALYLCASSLVAGTGELFFGEGSRLTVL.

The gene calls are TRBV28 and TRBJ1-6; no definite D call. The germline V and J ends were trimmed by 5 bases and 12 bases, with 11 bases remaining between them. This CDR3 has 12 residues. The germline V gene has CDR1 MDHEN and CDR2 SYDVKM. Here the CDR3 reads CASSAAPQPLHF. CDR3 sequence (DNA): TGTGCCAGCAGTGCCGCCCCGCAACCCCTCCACTTT.

This clonotype came up a few times. The chain has TRBV7-2 and TRBJ2-7; TRBD1 or TRBD2 may be the D gene (5 bases each). The CDR3 length is 13 residues. V lost 6 bases and J 4 bases, leaving 13 bases between the germline ends. The germline CDR1 and CDR2 sequences are SGHTA and FQGNSA. CDR3 in amino acids: CASSPGRLYEQYF. For the CDR3, the DNA is TGTGCCAGCAGTCCGGGACGGCTTTACGAGCAGTACTTC. The variable domain in full, with the rest retrieved from reference TRBV7-2 and TRBJ2-7, is GAGVSQSPSNKVTEKGKDVELRCDPISGHTALYWYRQSLGQGLEFLIYFQGNSAPDKSGLPSDRFSAERTGGSVSTLTIQRTQQEDSAVYLCASSPGRLYEQYFGPGTRLTVT.

About this clonotype itself: A much bigger clone sits one base away, suggesting this may be a read error. The chain is built from TRBV6-5 and TRBJ2-2; a weak D match, TRBD1 (7 bases). Germline CDR1 MNHEY, CDR2 SVGAGI. This CDR3 comprises 16 residues. In DNA, the CDR3 is TGTGCCAGCAGGGTAGGAGGGGGCGCGAACACCAGGGAGCTGTTTTTT. Translation: CASRVGGGANTRELFF.

This clonotype appeared a single time. The chain recombines TRBV6-5 with TRBJ2-7; perhaps TRBD2 as D (6 bases). This CDR3 is built from 12 residues. Trimming stripped 6 bases from V and 4 bases from J, with 10 bases between. CDR1 is MNHEY, CDR2 SVGAGI, per germline. In DNA, the CDR3 is TGTGCCAGCAGGGGAGGACGATACGAGCAGTACTTC. Residues: CASRGGRYEQYF.